The 30 T cell receptor beta chains reported below all come from one sample, sequenced in a study of blood T cells in healthy people across ages. Through a sample-barcoded 5' primer and a J-beta primer mix, a second PCR was run for about 6 to 11 cycles. TCRdb ran MiXCR on the 5' RACE reads and lists one entry per CDR3 protein. The table lists roughly 800,000 distinct CDR3 sequences, more than 45% of them singletons, with 22% in the top ten. The sequenced material came from blood. These TCRs come from a man younger than 45 in good health.

Worth noting for this clonotype: One end of the junction is discordant with germline, which a read error may explain. The V call is TRBV12-3 or TRBV12-4, the J call TRBJ2-4, with D possibly being TRBD1 (5 bases). The J call may be faulty, since TRBJ2-7 better matches the DNA end. The CDR3 sequence is 14 residues long. In DNA, the CDR3 is TGTGCCAGCAGCTTAGCAGGGTTTCAAGTCGAGCAGTACTTC. It is translated as CASSLAGFQVEQYF.

This clonotype was picked up one time. The chain combines TRBV4-3 with TRBJ2-4; D might be TRBD1 (5 bases). The germline V gene encodes CDR1 LGHNA and CDR2 YSLEER. V dropped 1 base and J dropped 0 bases, with 16 bases sitting between them. The CDR3 is 18 residues long. The CDR3 is CASSQGGGTVIAKNIQYF. CDR3 DNA sequence: TGCGCCAGCAGCCAAGGGGGCGGTACGGTTATAGCCAAAAACATTCAGTACTTC.

The V gene is TRBV4-3, the J gene TRBJ2-3; TRBD2 matches at 7 bases. The CDR3 spans 18 residues. V lost 1 base and J lost 2; bases outside the gene matches: 12. The germline V gene has CDR1 LGHNA and CDR2 YSLEER. CDR3 DNA sequence: TGCGCCAGCAGCCAAGCTGCCCTAGCGGAAATTGACACAGATACGCAGTATTTT. Residues: CASSQAALAEIDTDTQYF.

The table lists this clonotype with a count of one. One end of the junction fails to match germline, which may point to a read error. The J gene is TRBJ1-1, the V gene TRBV20-1, with D hard to call. The CDR3 is made up of 13 amino acids. In germline, CDR1 is DFQATT, CDR2 SNEGSKA (reference sequence). The CDR3 nucleotides are TGCACTGCTAGTAGTGCTGGGTATCCTGAAGCTTTCTTT. This encodes CTASSAGYPEAFF.

The genes are TRBV7-9 and TRBJ2-1; no clear D. Trimming removed 1 base at V and 2 bases at J, with 9 bases between. The CDR3 is 15 amino acids. Germline V gene sequence: CDR1 SEHNR, CDR2 FQNEAQ (reference sequence). The CDR3 sequence: CASSLVSQPYNEQFF. In DNA, the CDR3 is TGTGCCAGCAGCTTAGTGTCCCAGCCCTACAATGAGCAGTTCTTC.

As for this clonotype: The germline gene is not matched at one end of the junction; a read error may be the cause. The genes are TRBV28 and TRBJ2-4; D call uncertain. The J call may be mistaken, given a closer DNA end match to TRBJ2-7. CDR1 and CDR2 from the germline V gene are MDHEN and SYDVKM. CDR3 size: 12 residues. The CDR3 protein is CASGLWTGEQYF. CDR3 bases: TGTGCCAGCGGTTTATGGACGGGCGAGCAGTACTTC.

Remarks on this clonotype: A read error may explain this, as a much larger clone is one base away. The chain couples TRBV6-2 or TRBV6-3 to TRBJ2-1; 7 bases fit TRBD2. The assigned J gene may be wrong: the sequence end matches TRBJ2-7 better. Germline-derived CDR1 and CDR2 are MNHEY and SVGEGT. The CDR3 length is 16 residues. CDR3 coding DNA: TGTGCCAGCAGGCGAGCGGGATTCGGAACCTACAATGAGCAGTACTTC. Its protein is CASRRAGFGTYNEQYF.

This rearrangement joins TRBV20-1 to TRBJ2-7; the match to TRBD2 covers 7 bases. Germline-derived CDR1 and CDR2 are DFQATT and SNEGSKA (reference sequence). V lost 1 base, J lost 2 bases, and 5 bases stayed unmatched. The length of the CDR3 is 14 residues. The CDR3 DNA is TGCAGTGCTAGAGCGGCGGGAGTCGCCTACGAGCAGTACTTC. Amino acids: CSARAAGVAYEQYF.

This clonotype was seen many times. V is TRBV6-4 and J is TRBJ2-1, with 7 bases fitting TRBD2. J was trimmed by 0 bases and V by 3 bases; bases with no gene match: 2. Germline V gene lookup returns CDR1 MRHNA and CDR2 SNTAGT. The CDR3 is 15 residues long. CDR3 in DNA: TGTGCCAGCAGTGAGACGGGGGGCTCCTACAATGAGCAGTTCTTC. Translation gives CASSETGGSYNEQFF.

The J gene is TRBJ1-1, the V gene TRBV7-9; D remains ambiguous. Germline CDR1 SEHNR, CDR2 FQNEAQ (reference sequence). CDR3 length equals 15 residues. Trimming took 5 bases from V and 6 from J, leaving 19 bases between them. The CDR3, as DNA: TGTGCCAGCAGCCCAGCCAGGCACACATTCGCTGAAGCTTTCTTT. Its translation: CASSPARHTFAEAFF.

This clonotype showed up many times. The chain combines TRBV12-3 or TRBV12-4 with TRBJ2-3; D is ambiguous. This CDR3 comprises 12 residues. Trimming took 6 bases from V and 3 from J, leaving 7 bases between them. As DNA, the CDR3 is TGTGCCAGCAGCTTATGGACAGATACGCAGTATTTT. Amino acid sequence: CASSLWTDTQYF.

The chain employs TRBV15 and TRBJ2-5, with D perhaps matching TRBD2 (5 bases). The germline CDR1 and CDR2 sequences are LNHNV and YYDKDF (reference sequence). V shed 6 bases and J shed 4 bases, with 12 bases lying between them. There are 13 residues in the CDR3. CDR3 DNA sequence: TGTGCCACCAGGGCCGGAGGAGGAGAGACCCAGTACTTC. The encoded protein is CATRAGGGETQYF. The variable domain in full, completed from reference TRBV15 and TRBJ2-5, reads DAMVIQNPRYQVTQFGKPVTLSCSQTLNHNVMYWYQQKSSQAPKLLFHYYDKDFNNEADTPDNFQSRRPNTSFCFLDIRSPGLGDTAMYLCATRAGGGETQYFGPGTRLLVL.

The genes are TRBV20-1 and TRBJ1-6, with 10 bases matching TRBD1. In germline, CDR1 is DFQATT, CDR2 SNEGSKA (reference sequence). The CDR3 has 15 amino acids. V was pared by 2 bases and J by 7 bases, with 5 bases of the junction left unmatched. The CDR3 nucleotides are TGCAGTGCTAGATCAAGGACAGGGGGAAATTCACCCCTCCACTTT. It is translated as CSARSRTGGNSPLHF.

The rearrangement uses TRBV6-5 and TRBJ2-7; 11 positions match TRBD2. Germline values: CDR1 MNHEY, CDR2 SVGAGI. Trimming cost V 5 bases and J 3 bases; bases outside gene matches: 6. The CDR3 is 15 amino acids. CDR3 residues: CASSKLAGVVYEQYF. DNA of the CDR3: TGTGCCAGCAGTAAACTAGCGGGAGTCGTCTACGAGCAGTACTTC.

The table lists this clonotype with many counts. The chain joins TRBV20-1 to TRBJ2-1; D remains unclear. The ends were cut back, 6 bases at V and 3 bases at J, with 6 bases in the middle. The CDR3 covers 11 residues. Germline V lookup: CDR1 DFQATT, CDR2 SNEGSKA (reference sequence). The CDR3 region is CSAPGYNEQFF. The CDR3 nucleotides are TGCAGTGCCCCCGGCTACAATGAGCAGTTCTTC.

This clonotype was seen a handful of times. This chain uses TRBV29-1 with TRBJ2-7; D remains ambiguous. V lost 4 bases and J lost 0, with 10 bases in between. This CDR3 region has 13 residues. Germline-derived CDR1 and CDR2 are SQVTM and ANQGSEA. Here the CDR3 reads CSVGDGSSYEQYF. The CDR3 DNA reads as TGCAGCGTTGGTGACGGAAGCTCCTACGAGCAGTACTTC.

The sample holds a few counts of this clonotype. CDR3: CASSWETGGSPLHF. In DNA form, the CDR3 reads TGTGCCAGCAGCTGGGAGACAGGGGGGTCACCCCTCCACTTT. This chain uses TRBV7-2 with TRBJ1-6; TRBD1 agrees at 9 bases. This CDR3 contains 14 residues. Per the germline V gene, CDR1 is SGHTA and CDR2 is FQGNSA. V lost 4 bases to trimming and J lost 10 bases; unmatched junction nucleotides: 5.

The V and J genes are TRBV4-3 and TRBJ2-1; possible D gene TRBD2, 5 bases. The V and J ends lost 0 bases and 7 bases respectively, with 10 bases between them. This CDR3 comprises 14 residues. Germline V gene sequence: CDR1 LGHNA, CDR2 YSLEER. The CDR3 protein is CASSQDASSNEQFF. CDR3 coding DNA: TGCGCCAGCAGCCAAGACGCTAGCTCGAATGAGCAGTTCTTC.

The chain couples TRBV6-2 or TRBV6-3 to TRBJ2-1, with D tentatively TRBD2 (7 bases). This CDR3 is 16 amino acids long. The germline gives CDR1 MNHEY, CDR2 SVGEGT. Trimming removed 5 bases from V and 0 bases from J, with 14 bases in between. The chain's CDR3 is CASSRGRARSYNEQFF. In DNA form, the CDR3 reads TGTGCCAGCAGTAGGGGGAGGGCGCGCTCCTACAATGAGCAGTTCTTC.

The V gene is TRBV5-1, the J gene TRBJ2-5; no reliable D call. The CDR3 is 14 amino acids. The V and J ends lost 2 bases and 0 bases respectively, with 8 bases between them. CDR1 is SGHRS, CDR2 YFSETQ, per germline. Here the CDR3 DNA reads TGCGCCAGCAGCTTTCAGTGGAACCAAGAGACCCAGTACTTC. The encoded protein is CASSFQWNQETQYF.

V gene TRBV20-1 combines with J gene TRBJ2-7; possibly TRBD1 for D (5 bases). The CDR3 has 12 residues. Germline values: CDR1 DFQATT, CDR2 SNEGSKA (reference sequence). Trimming left V 6 bases short and J 2 bases short, with 11 bases between. CDR3 protein: CSATAGTYEQYF. The CDR3 DNA follows: TGCAGTGCCACAGCAGGGACCTACGAGCAGTACTTC.

The V gene is TRBV3-1, the J gene TRBJ1-1, with D uncertain. Germline-derived CDR1 and CDR2 are LGHDT and YNNKEL (reference sequence). V was pared by 1 base and J by 0 bases, with 15 bases between. CDR3 length equals 17 residues. The CDR3 is CASSQGRSGVVNTEAFF. The CDR3 DNA reads as TGTGCCAGCAGCCAAGGTCGCAGCGGGGTTGTGAACACTGAAGCTTTCTTT.

This chain links TRBV20-1 with TRBJ2-3; 7 nucleotides line up with TRBD2. The V and J ends lost 5 bases and 5 bases, in that order; junction bases with no gene match: 13. Germline V gene sequence: CDR1 DFQATT, CDR2 SNEGSKA (reference sequence). This CDR3 has 15 residues. The CDR3 DNA is TGCAGTGCTCTCCGGGACTACCCTTTGGAAGATACGCAGTATTTT. Translated: CSALRDYPLEDTQYF.

The genes are TRBV20-1 and TRBJ2-1; maybe TRBD1 (6 bases). The V end lost 3 bases, the J end lost 7 bases, and 19 bases lay between the germline ends. Germline V gene data show CDR1 as DFQATT and CDR2 as SNEGSKA (reference sequence). This CDR3 contains 15 residues. The CDR3 spells CSASSLGGGENEQFF. The CDR3 DNA follows: TGCAGTGCTAGTTCCCTTGGGGGCGGAGAGAATGAGCAGTTCTTC.

The chain carries TRBV9 and TRBJ1-2; D not resolved. Per the germline V gene, CDR1 is SGDLS and CDR2 is YYNGEE. V lost 0 bases to trimming and J lost 1 base, with 13 bases between them. CDR3 size: 16 residues. The CDR3 bases are TGTGCCAGCAGCGTAGGTCAAGCACCGATTAACTATGGCTACACCTTC. Translation: CASSVGQAPINYGYTF.

The chain links TRBV27 to TRBJ2-3; 7 nucleotides align to TRBD2. This CDR3 contains 16 residues. V lost 6 bases to trimming and J lost 6 bases; unmatched junction nucleotides: 15. Looked up from germline, CDR1 is MNHEY and CDR2 is SMNVEV (reference sequence). CDR3 protein: CASSPFGGVGGDTQYF. The CDR3 DNA follows: TGTGCCAGCAGCCCCTTCGGCGGGGTCGGGGGGGATACGCAGTATTTT.

The chain recombines TRBV5-4 with TRBJ2-7, with 8 bases lining up with TRBD2. Germline CDR1 reads SGHNT; CDR2 reads YYREEE (reference sequence). With V trimmed by 0 bases and J by 2 bases, 4 bases remained unmatched. The CDR3 runs to 15 residues. CDR3 residues: CASSLAGTRPYEQYF. The CDR3 coding sequence is TGTGCCAGCAGCTTGGCCGGGACTAGACCCTACGAGCAGTACTTC.

The chain has TRBV7-8 and TRBJ2-3; the match to TRBD2 covers 10 bases. Trimming removed 5 bases from V and 5 bases from J; junction bases left unmatched: 7. The CDR3 runs 15 residues. Germline V CDR1 and CDR2: SGHVS, FQNEAQ. CDR3 loop: CASSRSGGAGDTQYF. In DNA, the CDR3 is TGTGCCAGCAGCCGCAGCGGGGGGGCCGGAGATACGCAGTATTTT.

This chain links TRBV9 with TRBJ2-3; TRBD2 might be the D (5 bases). V was shortened by 2 bases and J by 2 bases, with 12 bases between the two germline ends. The CDR3 length is 15 residues. The germline CDR1 and CDR2 sequences are SGDLS and YYNGEE. The CDR3 sequence: CASSVGGLTTDTQYF. In DNA form, the CDR3 reads TGTGCCAGCAGCGTCGGAGGACTGACCACAGATACGCAGTATTTT. Together with reference TRBV9 and TRBJ2-3, the CDR3 gives the full variable domain: DSGVTQTPKHLITATGQRVTLRCSPRSGDLSVYWYQQSLDQGLQFLIQYYNGEERAKGNILERFSAQQFPDLHSELNLSSLELGDSALYFCASSVGGLTTDTQYFGPGTRLTVL.

With regard to this clonotype: Being one base from a much bigger clone, this may be a read error. The chain carries TRBV27 and TRBJ2-7; 7 nucleotides agree with TRBD1. The CDR3 has 16 amino acids. Looked up from germline, CDR1 is MNHEY and CDR2 is SMNVEV (reference sequence). The CDR3 spells CASSSATGKGSYGQYF. DNA of the CDR3: TGTGCCAGCAGTTCAGCGACAGGGAAGGGCTCCTACGGGCAGTACTTC.